This T cell receptor (beta chain) was sequenced in a study of regulatory T cells in long-lasting Graves disease. Study-level results: Favored usage of TRBV28, TRBJ1-2 and TRBJ2-5 was recorded in persistent disease.

Trimming cost V 2 bases and J 13 bases, with 15 bases left between them. The CDR3 is made up of 13 amino acids. Germline loops: CDR1 SNHLY, CDR2 FYNNEI. With regard to this clonotype: The antigen is not known. A far larger clone is one nucleotide away, so this likely arose from a read error.

Researchers made TCR beta libraries by using iRepertoire HTBI primers and running Arm-PCR on CDR3 regions. In TCRdb, the multiplex PCR reads were re-called with MiXCR into one record per CDR3 protein. This table holds 450,000 to 600,000 distinct CDR3 sequences, 13% found once. This sample's time point: newly diagnosed GD, antithyroid drugs for less than 3 months. Preparation of the TCR library used RNA extracted from PBMCs. These same data were also listed under a study on T cells in Graves' hyperthyroidism and ophthalmopathy. That study reports: Lactation, pregnancy, other autoimmune disease or uncontrolled infection excluded patients.

The source of this sequence is a young man with Graves disease. This chain connects TRBV2 to TRBJ2-4; D is unresolved. The input for sequencing was peripheral blood mononuclear cells (PBMCs), taken at new diagnosis, from a patient treated with antithyroid drugs. The DNA for the CDR3 is TGTGCCAGCAGTGAATCGGAAAGGGTAGGGCAGTACTTC. It codes for CASSESERVGQYF.